The 9 T cell receptor beta chains reported below all come from one sample, sequenced in a study of beta chain features in type 1 diabetes. The study, taken as a whole, reports: Within each of all four CD4+ subsets, Type 1 diabetes patients had TCRB CDR3s that were moderately but significantly shorter.

These TCRs are of unknown antigen specificity. The authors reverse transcribed all of the isolated RNA, so sequencing captured expressed TCRB transcripts. Only in-frame clones appear in the TCRdb table, and some are missing; sequencing was by immunoSEQ multiplex PCR. The table shows some 350,000 clones, with over 8.5% occurring only once. Sequencing input: central memory CD4+ T cells from blood. The receptors here all came from a man aged 25 to 40 with type 1 diabetes.

This clone occurred a few times. This chain joins TRBV7-2 and TRBJ2-7; 14 nucleotides align to TRBD2. Germline CDR1 and CDR2: SGHTA and FQGNSA. The ends lost 1 base at V and 3 bases at J; junction bases unmatched: 5. The CDR3 is made up of 17 amino acids. CDR3 DNA sequence: TGTGCCAGCAGCTTAGGACTAGCGGGAGGGTATGTCTACGAGCAGTACTTC. This sequence encodes CASSLGLAGGYVYEQYF.

This clone was found a few times. The J gene is TRBJ2-3, the V gene TRBV5-6; TRBD2 aligns across 12 bases. CDR3 length equals 16 residues. V shed 4 bases and J 3 bases; nucleotides not matched to a gene: 6. Germline CDR1 reads SGHDT; CDR2 reads YYEEEE. CDR3 sequence (DNA): TGTGCCAGCAGCCTCAGGACTAGCGGGATGACAGATACGCAGTATTTT. This sequence encodes CASSLRTSGMTDTQYF. The full variable domain, in which reference TRBV5-6 and TRBJ2-3 provide the parts outside the CDR3, is DAGVTQSPTHLIKTRGQQVTLRCSPKSGHDTVSWYQQALGQGPQFIFQYYEEEERQRGNFPDRFSGHQFPNYSSELNVNALLLGDSALYLCASSLRTSGMTDTQYFGPGTRLTVL.

This clone was counted only a few times. The rearrangement links TRBV5-6 to TRBJ1-3; 7 bases are a match to TRBD1. The CDR3 is made up of 14 amino acids. CDR1 and CDR2 (germline): SGHDT, YYEEEE. Trimming cost V 4 bases and J 6 bases; bases outside gene matches: 7. The CDR3 DNA reads TGTGCCAGCAGCACCGGGGACAGTGTAAACACCATATATTTT. It specifies CASSTGDSVNTIYF.

There are a few counts of this clone. The V and J genes are TRBV5-4 and TRBJ2-2; TRBD2 matches at 10 bases. Looked up from germline, CDR1 is SGHNT and CDR2 is YYREEE (reference sequence). This CDR3 has 16 residues. The trim removed 4 bases at V and 3 bases at J, leaving 6 bases unmatched. Here the CDR3 reads CASSRLAGVDTGELFF. For the CDR3, the DNA is TGTGCCAGCAGCCGCCTAGCGGGAGTAGACACCGGGGAGCTGTTTTTT.

The rearrangement uses TRBV5-1 and TRBJ1-1; D is unclear. Trimming left V 4 bases short and J 0 bases short, with 19 bases between. CDR3 length: 17 residues. The germline CDR1 and CDR2 sequences are SGHRS and YFSETQ. CDR3 protein: CASSPKETTDLNTEAFF. As DNA, the CDR3 is TGCGCCAGCAGCCCAAAAGAAACGACCGATTTGAACACTGAAGCTTTCTTT.

The chain couples TRBV7-2 to TRBJ2-7, with 9 positions matching TRBD1. Losses at the gene ends were 4 bases for V and 3 bases for J; bases not matched to a gene: 7. From germline, CDR1 is SGHTA and CDR2 FQGNSA. The CDR3 is 15 amino acids. CDR3 DNA: TGTGCCAGCAGCTCCTGGGACAGGGCAATCTACGAGCAGTACTTC. Translation gives CASSSWDRAIYEQYF.

V is TRBV19 and J is TRBJ1-2; no definite D call. The ends were cut back, 4 bases at V and 4 bases at J, with 10 bases in the middle. The germline V gene has CDR1 LNHDA and CDR2 SQIVND (reference sequence). There are 13 residues in the CDR3. The CDR3 region is CASSTGIIYGYTF. The CDR3 nucleotides are TGTGCCAGTAGTACCGGGATAATCTATGGCTACACCTTC.

This clone was picked up a small number of times. The J gene is TRBJ2-2, the V gene TRBV5-4; possibly TRBD1 for D (6 bases). The CDR3 is made up of 16 amino acids. With 2 bases removed from V and 0 bases from J, the gap between germline ends came to 11 bases. Germline CDR1 reads SGHNT; CDR2 reads YYREEE (reference sequence). CDR3 amino acids: CASSLGQGTNTGELFF. In DNA form, the CDR3 reads TGTGCCAGCAGCTTAGGGCAGGGGACGAACACCGGGGAGCTGTTTTTT.

This clone has just a few counts. V is TRBV19 and J is TRBJ2-1; no clear D gene. The CDR3 runs to 14 residues. Germline values: CDR1 LNHDA, CDR2 SQIVND (reference sequence). V shed 6 bases and J shed 1 base, with 10 bases lying between them. CDR3: CASSLTDSYNEQFF. DNA of the CDR3: TGTGCCAGTAGCTTGACCGATTCCTACAATGAGCAGTTCTTC.